The T cell receptor beta chain described here comes from a study of metastatic and nonmetastatic thyroid tumors. Study overall: Repertoire data that came from the blood and tumor or nodule tissue of malignant and benign thyroid patients were compared.

This clone appeared many times. The target antigen is unknown. The CDR3 sequence is 13 residues long. Germline loops: CDR1 LNHDA, CDR2 SQIVND (reference sequence). Deletions cut 3 bases from V and 5 bases from J, with 7 bases between. Study processing details: Researchers built a distant-metastasis classifier for papillary thyroid cancer that drew on CDR3 differences across clinicopathological groups. TCRdb called clones again from the PCR reads with MiXCR. These V and J calls originate from TCRdb's pipeline instead of the authors' own analysis. The data hold 25,000 to 30,000 clones, with 16% observed a single time. Ahead of thyroid surgery, no patient had received treatment of any kind. Findings of the study overall: When malignant thyroid tumors were compared with benign nodules, TCR beta diversity was reportedly significantly higher in the malignant tumors. This held in both blood and tumor samples.

V is TRBV19 and J is TRBJ2-2; no reliable D call. The clonotype originates from a male donor with papillary thyroid cancer or a benign thyroid nodule (not recorded which). Some clones in this sample may be carry-over from other donors' samples. The source material was blood. The CDR3 DNA sequence: TGTGCCAGTAGTATTGGCAGAACCGGGGAGCTGTTTTTT. Translation: CASSIGRTGELFF.